This is a list of T cell receptor beta chains from one sample in a study. TCRdb passed the 5' RACE reads through MiXCR, listing each CDR3 protein once. The sample lists 50,000 to 80,000 distinct CDR3 sequences, 20% to 25% occurring once. The sample comprised memory CD4+ T cells sorted from a lymph node. All receptors derive from a female donor with breast cancer. Both conserved end residues are part of each CDR3. Fields, in order: J gene, D gene, V gene, clone size, CDR3 protein, CDR3 DNA. D genes are given only for firm matches. Clone sizes are given selectively: once, few, many, or a class where the clone is expanded.

J gene: TRBJ2-3
D gene: TRBD2
V gene: TRBV12-3/TRBV12-4
clone size: few
CDR3 protein: CASSPREGTDTQYF
CDR3 DNA: TGTGCCAGCAGTCCGAGGGAGGGAACAGATACGCAGTATTTT

J gene: TRBJ2-7
D gene: TRBD1
V gene: TRBV10-2
clone size: NA
CDR3 protein: CASSEDRGFYEQYF
CDR3 DNA: TGCGCCAGCAGTGAGGACAGGGGATTCTACGAGCAGTACTTC

J gene: TRBJ2-1
D gene: TRBD2
V gene: TRBV7-9
clone size: NA
CDR3 protein: CASSLGPTSANEQFF
CDR3 DNA: TGTGCCAGCAGCTTAGGGCCTACTAGCGCCAATGAGCAGTTCTTC

J gene: TRBJ1-6
D gene: TRBD1
V gene: TRBV28
clone size: many
CDR3 protein: CASSTKPGQGAYSPLHF
CDR3 DNA: TGTGCCAGCAGTACCAAACCGGGACAGGGGGCCTATTCACCCCTCCACTTT

J gene: TRBJ1-1
D gene: NA
V gene: TRBV28
clone size: NA
CDR3 protein: CASSFNQGTEAFF
CDR3 DNA: TGTGCCAGCAGTTTTAATCAGGGCACTGAAGCTTTCTTT

J gene: TRBJ1-2
D gene: TRBD1
V gene: TRBV7-9
clone size: NA
CDR3 protein: CASSLGTADKYGYTF
CDR3 DNA: TGTGCCAGCAGCTTGGGGACAGCGGATAAATATGGCTACACCTTC

J gene: TRBJ2-2
D gene: NA
V gene: TRBV7-3
clone size: NA
CDR3 protein: CASSPSGRNTGELFF
CDR3 DNA: TGTGCCAGCAGCCCATCGGGGAGGAACACCGGGGAGCTGTTTTTT

J gene: TRBJ2-3
D gene: NA
V gene: TRBV5-5
clone size: NA
CDR3 protein: CASTLRGLLTDTQYF
CDR3 DNA: TGTGCCAGCACCCTCCGGGGACTCCTCACAGATACGCAGTATTTT

J gene: TRBJ2-1
D gene: TRBD2
V gene: TRBV20-1
clone size: few
CDR3 protein: CSALAGLADRYNEQFF
CDR3 DNA: TGCAGTGCCTTAGCAGGACTAGCGGACCGATACAATGAGCAGTTCTTC

J gene: TRBJ1-2
D gene: NA
V gene: TRBV3-1
clone size: NA
CDR3 protein: CASSQDEGRSNYGYTF
CDR3 DNA: TGTGCCAGCAGCCAAGACGAAGGCAGAAGCAACTATGGCTACACCTTC

J gene: TRBJ2-7
D gene: NA
V gene: TRBV25-1
clone size: few
CDR3 protein: CASSESAYEQYF
CDR3 DNA: TGTGCCAGCAGTGAATCGGCTTACGAGCAGTACTTC

J gene: TRBJ2-3
D gene: TRBD2
V gene: TRBV2
clone size: NA
CDR3 protein: CASSLLAGGGSTDTQYF
CDR3 DNA: TGTGCCAGCAGTTTACTAGCGGGAGGTGGGAGCACAGATACGCAGTATTTT

J gene: TRBJ2-5
D gene: TRBD2
V gene: TRBV6-5
clone size: few
CDR3 protein: CASRTSATQYF
CDR3 DNA: TGTGCCAGCAGGACTAGCGCGACCCAGTACTTC

J gene: TRBJ1-1
D gene: NA
V gene: TRBV6-6
clone size: NA
CDR3 protein: CDSNTRGGNTEAFF
CDR3 DNA: TGTGACAGCAACACCAGGGGAGGGAACACTGAAGCTTTCTTT

J gene: TRBJ1-2
D gene: NA
V gene: TRBV7-2
clone size: few
CDR3 protein: CASSLSRGAIDGYTF
CDR3 DNA: TGTGCCAGCAGCCTCTCAAGGGGCGCGATCGATGGCTACACCTTC

J gene: TRBJ2-7
D gene: TRBD1
V gene: TRBV7-9
clone size: NA
CDR3 protein: CASSVGTGGIHEQYF
CDR3 DNA: TGTGCCAGCAGCGTAGGAACAGGGGGCATCCACGAGCAGTACTTC

J gene: TRBJ2-2
D gene: NA
V gene: TRBV7-2
clone size: NA
CDR3 protein: CASRLVYTGELSF
CDR3 DNA: TGTGCCAGCCGCCTCGTTTACACCGGGGAGCTGTCTTTT

J gene: TRBJ2-1
D gene: TRBD2
V gene: TRBV29-1
clone size: NA
CDR3 protein: CSFSGSSGEQFF
CDR3 DNA: TGCAGCTTTAGCGGGAGTAGCGGTGAGCAGTTCTTC

J gene: TRBJ1-6
D gene: NA
V gene: TRBV2
clone size: once
CDR3 protein: CASSEKGTWNSPLHF
CDR3 DNA: TGTGCCAGCAGTGAAAAAGGGACGTGGAATTCACCCCTCCACTTT

J gene: TRBJ1-2
D gene: NA
V gene: TRBV28
clone size: NA
CDR3 protein: CASSGGGGNTRSYTF
CDR3 DNA: TGTGCCAGCAGTGGAGGGGGTGGGAATACTCGGAGCTACACCTTC

J gene: TRBJ2-5
D gene: NA
V gene: TRBV6-2/TRBV6-3
clone size: few
CDR3 protein: CASSLNKGAQYF
CDR3 DNA: TGTGCCAGCAGCCTAAACAAAGGGGCCCAGTACTTC

J gene: TRBJ1-2
D gene: NA
V gene: TRBV5-1
clone size: few
CDR3 protein: CASSLGEKNYGYTF
CDR3 DNA: TGCGCCAGCAGCTTGGGGGAGAAGAACTATGGCTACACCTTC

J gene: TRBJ2-3
D gene: NA
V gene: TRBV12-5
clone size: few
CDR3 protein: CASGLAPRTDTQYF
CDR3 DNA: TGTGCTAGTGGTTTGGCTCCGAGGACAGATACGCAGTATTTT

J gene: TRBJ2-5
D gene: TRBD1
V gene: TRBV6-6
clone size: NA
CDR3 protein: CASSRGQGGTQYF
CDR3 DNA: TGTGCCAGCAGCCGAGGACAGGGGGGGACCCAGTACTTC

J gene: TRBJ2-5
D gene: NA
V gene: TRBV7-2
clone size: many
CDR3 protein: CASSLPLGGVETQYF
CDR3 DNA: TGTGCCAGCAGCCTACCACTGGGTGGAGTGGAGACCCAGTACTTC

J gene: TRBJ2-2
D gene: TRBD2
V gene: TRBV20-1
clone size: many
CDR3 protein: CSARSGGNTGELFF
CDR3 DNA: TGCAGTGCTAGAAGCGGGGGGAACACCGGGGAGCTGTTTTTT

J gene: TRBJ1-2
D gene: NA
V gene: TRBV27
clone size: NA
CDR3 protein: CASSLSRQDPKGYTF
CDR3 DNA: TGTGCCAGCAGTTTATCTCGGCAGGACCCTAAGGGCTACACCTTC

J gene: TRBJ1-6
D gene: NA
V gene: TRBV7-2
clone size: few
CDR3 protein: CASSLMQGANSPLHF
CDR3 DNA: TGTGCCAGCAGCTTAATGCAGGGTGCCAATTCACCCCTCCACTTT

J gene: TRBJ2-3
D gene: NA
V gene: TRBV5-1
clone size: NA
CDR3 protein: CASSFAGDKSTDTQYF
CDR3 DNA: TGCGCCAGCAGCTTCGCGGGGGACAAAAGCACAGATACGCAGTATTTT

J gene: TRBJ1-1
D gene: NA
V gene: TRBV28
clone size: NA
CDR3 protein: CASSSTHNEAFF
CDR3 DNA: TGTGCCAGCAGCTCTACCCACAATGAAGCTTTCTTT

J gene: TRBJ2-1
D gene: TRBD1
V gene: TRBV9
clone size: few
CDR3 protein: CASSVLDRGNNEQFF
CDR3 DNA: TGTGCCAGCAGCGTCCTGGACAGGGGAAACAATGAGCAGTTCTTC

J gene: TRBJ1-1
D gene: NA
V gene: TRBV6-6
clone size: NA
CDR3 protein: CASSYSRVQGNTEAFF
CDR3 DNA: TGTGCCAGCAGTTACAGTCGAGTACAGGGGAACACTGAAGCTTTCTTT

J gene: TRBJ1-5
D gene: NA
V gene: TRBV6-2/TRBV6-3
clone size: NA
CDR3 protein: CASSYAGMGNQPQHF
CDR3 DNA: TGTGCCAGCAGTTACGCAGGGATGGGCAATCAGCCCCAGCATTTT

J gene: TRBJ2-6
D gene: TRBD1
V gene: TRBV11-2
clone size: NA
CDR3 protein: CASSSGTGPGANVLTF
CDR3 DNA: TGTGCCAGCAGCTCGGGGACAGGGCCCGGGGCCAACGTCCTGACTTTC

J gene: TRBJ2-5
D gene: NA
V gene: TRBV5-1
clone size: NA
CDR3 protein: CASSPRGSGETQYF
CDR3 DNA: TGCGCCAGCAGCCCTAGAGGATCTGGAGAGACCCAGTACTTC

J gene: TRBJ1-4
D gene: NA
V gene: TRBV5-1
clone size: many
CDR3 protein: CASTRSGGDEKLFF
CDR3 DNA: TGCGCCAGCACCAGATCCGGGGGCGACGAAAAACTGTTTTTT

J gene: TRBJ1-4
D gene: NA
V gene: TRBV7-2
clone size: NA
CDR3 protein: CASSPSGTANEKLVF
CDR3 DNA: TGTGCCAGCAGCCCCTCCGGGACTGCTAATGAAAAACTGGTTTTT

J gene: TRBJ2-2
D gene: NA
V gene: TRBV7-8
clone size: few
CDR3 protein: CASSRRPSANTGELFF
CDR3 DNA: TGTGCCAGCAGCCGCCGACCGTCCGCGAACACCGGGGAGCTGTTTTTT